This TCR beta chain appears in the sequencing data of a study of blood T cells in healthy people across ages. It was with a sample-barcoded 5' primer and a J-beta primer mix that a second PCR of about 7 to 12 cycles was run. A tag from a template-switch adaptor with 12 random nucleotides marked each cDNA molecule. TCRdb reanalysed the 5' RACE reads using MiXCR and keeps one entry per CDR3 protein. The table has 800,000 or so distinct CDR3 sequences, 62% seen once. CDR1 LGHNA and CDR2 YNFKEQ come from the germline V gene. Trimming removed 1 base at V and 15 bases at J, with 16 bases between. The CDR3 is 13 amino acids. This clonotype is a singleton in its sample.

The origin of this receptor is a man aged 25 to 45 in good health. The V call is TRBV4-2, the J call TRBJ2-1, with a tentative D call TRBD1 (5 bases). The sample taken for sequencing was blood. In DNA form, the CDR3 reads TGTGCCAGCAGCCAAGTGGATTTGGGGCTGAGGTTCTTC. It encodes CASSQVDLGLRFF.